This TCR beta chain was documented in a study of blood T cell dynamics during melanoma immunotherapy. As for time point: week 3, after first cycle of checkpoint inhibitor. Sampling occurred pretreatment (T0) and at week 3 (W3), after cycle one of checkpoint blockade. At 12 weeks after first infusion, RECIST 1.1 defined response for most patients. A fixed DNA input of around 0.35 ug was used per bulk PBMC sample. Assay used: immunoSEQ multiplex PCR; TCRdb lists only in-frame clones, some missing. This table holds approximately 17,000 clones, roughly 87% found once. Per germline, CDR1 SGHRS and CDR2 YFSETQ. Trimming removed 1 base from V and 1 base from J; junction bases left unmatched: 0. CDR3 size: 15 residues. General observations from the study: At W3, later disease-control patients showed bifurcated PBMC repertoire changes, unlike progressors.

Note on this clone: Its cognate antigen is unknown.

This sample comprised blood, obtained from a patient treated with checkpoint blockade. The rearrangement uses TRBV5-1 and TRBJ2-2, with 8 positions matching TRBD2. The TCR sequence derives from a human donor with melanoma. The CDR3 spells CASSLTSGNTGELFF. In nucleotides, the CDR3 is TGCGCCAGCAGCTTGACTAGCGGGAACACCGGGGAGCTGTTTTTT.